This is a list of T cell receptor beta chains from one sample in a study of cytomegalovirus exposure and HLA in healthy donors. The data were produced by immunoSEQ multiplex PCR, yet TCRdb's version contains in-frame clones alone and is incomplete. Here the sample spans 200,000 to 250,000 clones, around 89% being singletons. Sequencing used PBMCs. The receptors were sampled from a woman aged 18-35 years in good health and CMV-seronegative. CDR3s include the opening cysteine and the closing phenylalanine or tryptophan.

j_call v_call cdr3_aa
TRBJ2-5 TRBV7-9 CASSPRGPETQYF
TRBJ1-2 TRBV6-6 CASSYSMGGIGYTF
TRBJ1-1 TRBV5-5 CASSAWDIYTEAFF
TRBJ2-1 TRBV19 CASSILAATYNEQFF
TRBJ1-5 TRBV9 CASSEGGQGNQPQHF
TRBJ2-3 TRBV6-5 CASSGRFGDTQYF
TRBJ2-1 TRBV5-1 CASRTGESYNEQFF
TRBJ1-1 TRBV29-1 CSVSPLTEAFF
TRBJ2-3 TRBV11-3 CASSSAGGGADTQYF
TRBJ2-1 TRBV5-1 CASSLNLASGSINEQFF
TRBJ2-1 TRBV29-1 CSVLGTSRDNEQFF
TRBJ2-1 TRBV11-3 CASSFLRSLYNEQFF
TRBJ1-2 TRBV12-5 CASGRDSGGYTF
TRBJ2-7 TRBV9 CASSPGRASSYEQYF
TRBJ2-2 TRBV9 CASSKGHILNTGELFF
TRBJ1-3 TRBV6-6 CASGDRDGNTIYF
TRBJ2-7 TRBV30 CAWTRGGEQYF
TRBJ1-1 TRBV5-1 CASSLDWGDTEAFF
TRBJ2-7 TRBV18 CASSPMGQGTHEQYF
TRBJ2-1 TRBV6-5 CASSYLGAYNEQFF
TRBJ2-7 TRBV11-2 CASSLASGRPFFYEQYF
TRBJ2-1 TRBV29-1 CSVTGGRNSRQFF
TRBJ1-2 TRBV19 CASIGTGGNYGYTF
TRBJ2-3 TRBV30 CAWSVRPSGSTDTQYF
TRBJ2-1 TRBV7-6 CASSLAQVFSYNEQFF
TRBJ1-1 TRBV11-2 CASTDKIWGPITEAFF
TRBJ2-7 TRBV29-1 CSVVSSRGVGEQYF
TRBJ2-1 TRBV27 CASSHLPGHSDNEQFF
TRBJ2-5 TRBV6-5 CASSEQGTQETQYF
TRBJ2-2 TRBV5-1 CASSTWTGLAGELFF
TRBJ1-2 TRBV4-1 CASSQGRGRDYGYTF
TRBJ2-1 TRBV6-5 CASSPIAGVYNEQFF
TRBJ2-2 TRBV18 CASSPQGIRNTGELFF
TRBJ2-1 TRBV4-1 CASSQVNSGGYNEQFF
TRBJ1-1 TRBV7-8 CASSLGDRSWMNTEAFF
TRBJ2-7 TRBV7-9 CASSLDGNRYEQYF
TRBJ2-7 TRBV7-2 CASSLGGQAYEQYF
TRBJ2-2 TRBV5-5 CASSFGTGYGELFF
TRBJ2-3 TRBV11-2 CASSLAAGQYF
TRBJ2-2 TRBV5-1 CASRRTGGGTGELFF
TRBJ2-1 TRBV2 CASSGGLAGNEQFF
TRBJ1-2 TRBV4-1 CASSQGIGTGYGYTF
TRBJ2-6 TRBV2 CASSAGTGANVLTF
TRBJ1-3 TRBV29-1 CSVVQNSGNTIYF
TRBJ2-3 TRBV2 CASRKQGGRTDTQYF
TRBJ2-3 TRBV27 CASSLQPHRGMSDTQYF
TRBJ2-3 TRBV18 CASSPLSDTQYF
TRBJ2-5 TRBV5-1 CASSLTGRGETQYF
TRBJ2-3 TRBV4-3 CASSHTGGGGTDTQYF
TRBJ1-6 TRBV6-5 CASSYVGSYNSPLHF
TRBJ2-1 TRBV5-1 CASSLKSGVYNEQFF
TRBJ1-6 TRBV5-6 CASAEGEYKYSPLHF
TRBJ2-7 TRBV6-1 CASKETGRDEQYF
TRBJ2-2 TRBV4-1 CASSPRTSLRELFF
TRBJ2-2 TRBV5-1 CASSLVAGDGELFF